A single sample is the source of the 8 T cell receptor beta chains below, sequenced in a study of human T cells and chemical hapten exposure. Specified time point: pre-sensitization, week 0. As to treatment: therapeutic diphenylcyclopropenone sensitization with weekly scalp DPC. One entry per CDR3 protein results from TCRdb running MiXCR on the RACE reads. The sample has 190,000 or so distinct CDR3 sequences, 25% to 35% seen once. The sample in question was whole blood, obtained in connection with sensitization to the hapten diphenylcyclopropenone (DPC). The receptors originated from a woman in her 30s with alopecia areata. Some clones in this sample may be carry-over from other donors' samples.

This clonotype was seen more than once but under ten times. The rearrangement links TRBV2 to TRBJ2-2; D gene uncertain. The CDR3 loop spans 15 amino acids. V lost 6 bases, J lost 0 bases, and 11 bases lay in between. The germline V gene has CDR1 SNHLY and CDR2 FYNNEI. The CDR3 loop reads CASRESSANTGELFF. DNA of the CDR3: TGTGCCAGCAGGGAATCAAGCGCGAACACCGGGGAGCTGTTTTTT.

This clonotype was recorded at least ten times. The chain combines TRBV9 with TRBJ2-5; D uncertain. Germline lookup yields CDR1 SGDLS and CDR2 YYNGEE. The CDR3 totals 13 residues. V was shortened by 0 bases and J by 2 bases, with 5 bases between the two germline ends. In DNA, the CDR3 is TGTGCCAGCAGCGTAGGGGTTCAAGAGACCCAGTACTTC. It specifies CASSVGVQETQYF.

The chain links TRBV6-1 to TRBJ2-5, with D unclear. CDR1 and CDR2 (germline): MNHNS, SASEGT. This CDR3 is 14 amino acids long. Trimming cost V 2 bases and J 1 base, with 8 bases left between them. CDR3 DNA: TGTGCCAGCAGTGAAAGGTTCCCCCAAGAGACCCAGTACTTC. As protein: CASSERFPQETQYF.

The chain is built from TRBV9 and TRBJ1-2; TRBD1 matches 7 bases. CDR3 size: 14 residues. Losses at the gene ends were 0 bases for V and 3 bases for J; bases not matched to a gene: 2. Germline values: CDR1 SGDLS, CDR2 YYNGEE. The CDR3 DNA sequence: TGTGCCAGCAGCGTAGAGACAGGGTACTATGGCTACACCTTC. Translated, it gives CASSVETGYYGYTF.

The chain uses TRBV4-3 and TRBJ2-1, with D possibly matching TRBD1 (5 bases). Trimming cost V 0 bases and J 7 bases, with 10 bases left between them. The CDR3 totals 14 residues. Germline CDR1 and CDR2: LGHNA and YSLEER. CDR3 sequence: CASSQDRDWNEQFF. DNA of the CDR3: TGCGCCAGCAGCCAAGACAGGGATTGGAATGAGCAGTTCTTC.

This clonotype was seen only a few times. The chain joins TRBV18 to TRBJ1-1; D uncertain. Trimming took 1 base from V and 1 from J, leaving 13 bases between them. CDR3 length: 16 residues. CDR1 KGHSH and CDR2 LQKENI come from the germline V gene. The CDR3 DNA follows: TGTGCCAGCTCACCACTATATGGTGCGCAGAACACTGAAGCTTTCTTT. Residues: CASSPLYGAQNTEAFF.

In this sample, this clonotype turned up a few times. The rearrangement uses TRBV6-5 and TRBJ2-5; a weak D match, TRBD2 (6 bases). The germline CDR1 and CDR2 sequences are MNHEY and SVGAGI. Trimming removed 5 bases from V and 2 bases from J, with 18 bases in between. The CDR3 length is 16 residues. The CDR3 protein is CASSPRLAYVQETQYF. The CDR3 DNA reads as TGTGCCAGCAGTCCTCGTCTAGCGTACGTTCAAGAGACCCAGTACTTC.

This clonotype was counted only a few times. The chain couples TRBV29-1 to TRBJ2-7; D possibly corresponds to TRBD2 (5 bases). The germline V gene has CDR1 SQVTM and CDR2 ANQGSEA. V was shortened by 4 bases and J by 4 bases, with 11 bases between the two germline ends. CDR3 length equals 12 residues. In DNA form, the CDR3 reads TGCAGCGTTGTCGCGGGTGGTTACGAGCAGTACTTC. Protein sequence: CSVVAGGYEQYF.